A single sample gave rise to the 9 T cell receptor beta chains below, sequenced in a study of T cell responses to AZD1222 COVID-19 vaccine (TCRdb year 2021). Library preparation employed the immunoSEQ multiplex PCR assay. TCRdb retrieved this table from immuneACCESS and kept in-frame rearrangements only. Not all clones are present; in checked studies, unresolved V genes account for under half, and no reason is known for the remainder. The sample table lists about 120,000 clones, just over 90% of them with a count of one. The top ten constitute 6.9% of the sample. The sample's time point, from its label and the paper: baseline before first vaccination. The specimen was peripheral blood, collected on day 0 of AZD1222 vaccination. These receptor sequences come from an adult in good health.

The CDR3 DNA reads as TGTGCCAGCAGTTTAAACTCCGGGACCCACAGGTACTTC. It yields the protein CASSLNSGTHRYF. The chain joins TRBV28 to TRBJ2-5; the D call may be TRBD1 or TRBD2 (5 bases each). Trimming removed 2 bases from V and 13 bases from J, with 17 bases in between. Germline lookup yields CDR1 MDHEN and CDR2 SYDVKM. There are 13 residues in the CDR3.

Worth noting for this clone: This CDR3 is also generated by other DNA sequences in the sample. Written as DNA, the CDR3 is TGTGCCAGCAGTTTAACCGGCTACGAGCAGTACTTC. Protein product: CASSLTGYEQYF. This chain connects TRBV28 to TRBJ2-7, with no clear D. CDR1 is MDHEN and CDR2 is SYDVKM in the germline V gene. V was cut by 2 bases and J by 3 bases, with 5 bases left in between. This CDR3 spans 12 amino acids.

A word on this clone: The junction differs from germline at one of its ends, possibly a read error. The chain is built from TRBV30 and TRBJ2-7; 8 bases agree with TRBD1. This CDR3 spans 12 amino acids. Germline values: CDR1 GTSNPN, CDR2 SVGIG (reference sequence). CDR3 protein: CAWSSHPGGKDF. CDR3 coding DNA: TGTGCCTGGAGTTCTCACCCAGGGGGCAAGGACTTC.

V gene TRBV5-1 combines with J gene TRBJ2-1; D not certain. From germline, CDR1 is SGHRS and CDR2 YFSETQ. With 4 bases removed from V and 6 bases from J, the gap between germline ends came to 14 bases. CDR3 size: 14 residues. The CDR3, as DNA: TGCGCCAGCAGCCTCGGCCTTAGTGGCAATGAGCAGTTCTTC. Residues: CASSLGLSGNEQFF.

In this sample, this clone turned up a few times. J is TRBJ2-7 and V is TRBV29-1; the D gene is possibly TRBD1 (6 bases). Germline V gene lookup returns CDR1 SQVTM and CDR2 ANQGSEA. V was cut by 2 bases and J by 7 bases, with 12 bases left in between. This CDR3 comprises 12 residues. The CDR3 here is CSVESAGEEQYF. The DNA of the CDR3 is TGCAGCGTTGAATCGGCAGGGGAAGAGCAGTACTTC.

The chain joins TRBV2 to TRBJ1-4, with 9 nucleotides matching TRBD1. The ends lost 2 bases at V and 7 bases at J; junction bases unmatched: 5. CDR1 and CDR2 from the germline V gene are SNHLY and FYNNEI. The CDR3 has 15 amino acids. CDR3 nucleotide sequence: TGTGCCAGCAGTGAAACAGGGGGCTTGGCTGAAAAACTGTTTTTT. The encoded protein is CASSETGGLAEKLFF. The complete variable domain, with remaining parts taken from reference TRBV2 and TRBJ1-4, reads EPEVTQTPSHQVTQMGQEVILRCVPISNHLYFYWYRQILGQKVEFLVSFYNNEISEKSEIFDDQFSVERPDGSNFTLKIRSTKLEDSAMYFCASSETGGLAEKLFFGSGTQLSVL.

This rearrangement joins TRBV19 to TRBJ1-6, with unresolved D. Trimming cost V 5 bases and J 7 bases, with 15 bases left between them. CDR3 length: 15 amino acids. Germline values: CDR1 LNHDA, CDR2 SQIVND (reference sequence). Here the CDR3 reads CASSPMGSGNSPLHF. For the CDR3, the DNA is TGTGCCAGTAGTCCGATGGGTTCTGGGAATTCACCCCTCCACTTT.

This chain links TRBV9 with TRBJ1-5; D ambiguous. CDR3 length: 15 amino acids. Germline CDR1 and CDR2: SGDLS and YYNGEE. The V and J ends lost 3 bases and 1 base respectively, with 11 bases between them. In nucleotides, the CDR3 is TGTGCCAGCAGCGCCACCGACACGAGCAATCAGCCCCAGCATTTT. Its translation is CASSATDTSNQPQHF.

This clone has only a few counts. The chain recombines TRBV6-1 with TRBJ1-5, with D unresolved. The CDR3 has 14 residues. Germline V gene lookup returns CDR1 MNHNS and CDR2 SASEGT. V was cut by 2 bases and J by 5 bases, with 10 bases left in between. DNA for the CDR3: TGTGCCAGCAGTGAATCAGGCTCTGATCAGCCCCAGCATTTT. The encoded protein is CASSESGSDQPQHF.